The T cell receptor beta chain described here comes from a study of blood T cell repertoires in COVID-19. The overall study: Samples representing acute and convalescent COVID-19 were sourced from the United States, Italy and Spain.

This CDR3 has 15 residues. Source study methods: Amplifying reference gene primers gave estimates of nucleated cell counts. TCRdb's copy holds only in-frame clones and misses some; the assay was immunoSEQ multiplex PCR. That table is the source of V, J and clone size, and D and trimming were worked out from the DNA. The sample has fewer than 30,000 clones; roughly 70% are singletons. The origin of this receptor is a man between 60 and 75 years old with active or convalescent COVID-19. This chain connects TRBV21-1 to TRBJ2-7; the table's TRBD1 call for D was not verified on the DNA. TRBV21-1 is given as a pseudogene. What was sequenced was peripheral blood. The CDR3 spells CAILPGHLTAYEQYF. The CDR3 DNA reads TGTGCCATACTGCCGGGACACTTAACAGCCTACGAGCAGTACTTC.